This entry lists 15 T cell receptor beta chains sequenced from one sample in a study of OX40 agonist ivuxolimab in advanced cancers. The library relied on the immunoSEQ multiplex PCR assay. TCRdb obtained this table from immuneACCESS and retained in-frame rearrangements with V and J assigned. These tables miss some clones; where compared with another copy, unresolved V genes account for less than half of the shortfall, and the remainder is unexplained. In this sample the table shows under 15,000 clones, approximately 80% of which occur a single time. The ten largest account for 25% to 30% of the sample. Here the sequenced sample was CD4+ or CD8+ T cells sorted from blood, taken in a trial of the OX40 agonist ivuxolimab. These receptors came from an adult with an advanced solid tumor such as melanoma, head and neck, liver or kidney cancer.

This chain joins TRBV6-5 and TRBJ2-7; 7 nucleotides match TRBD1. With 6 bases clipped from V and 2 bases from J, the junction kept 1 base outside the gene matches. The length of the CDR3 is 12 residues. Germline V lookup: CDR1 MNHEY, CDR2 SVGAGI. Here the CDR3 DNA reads TGTGCCAGCAGGGACAGGCCCTACGAGCAGTACTTC. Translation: CASRDRPYEQYF.

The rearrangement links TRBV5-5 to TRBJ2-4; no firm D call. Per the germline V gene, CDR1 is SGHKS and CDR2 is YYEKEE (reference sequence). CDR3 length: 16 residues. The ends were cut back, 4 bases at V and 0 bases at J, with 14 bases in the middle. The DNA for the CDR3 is TGTGCCAGCAGCCAGGAGCTGTTCCTAGCCAAAAACATTCAGTACTTC. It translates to CASSQELFLAKNIQYF.

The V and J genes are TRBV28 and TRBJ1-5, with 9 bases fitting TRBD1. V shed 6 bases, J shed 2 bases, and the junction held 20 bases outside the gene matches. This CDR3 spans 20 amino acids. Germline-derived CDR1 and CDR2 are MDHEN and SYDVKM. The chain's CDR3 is CASSPLFGDRGAVGNQPQHF. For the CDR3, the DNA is TGTGCCAGCAGCCCCCTTTTCGGAGACAGGGGGGCGGTGGGCAATCAGCCCCAGCATTTT.

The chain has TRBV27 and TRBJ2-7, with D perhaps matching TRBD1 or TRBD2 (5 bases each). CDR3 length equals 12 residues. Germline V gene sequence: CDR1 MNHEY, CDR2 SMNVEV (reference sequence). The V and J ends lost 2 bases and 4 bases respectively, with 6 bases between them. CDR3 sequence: CASSLGGYEQYF. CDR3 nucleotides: TGTGCCAGCAGTTTAGGGGGATACGAGCAGTACTTC.

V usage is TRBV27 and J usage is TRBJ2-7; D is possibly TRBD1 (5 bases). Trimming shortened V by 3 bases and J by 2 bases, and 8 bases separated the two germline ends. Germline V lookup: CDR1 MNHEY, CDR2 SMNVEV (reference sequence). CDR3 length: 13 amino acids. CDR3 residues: CASSLGRAYEQYF. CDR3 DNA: TGTGCCAGCAGTTTGGGCAGGGCCTACGAGCAGTACTTC.

CDR3 amino acids: CASRPTGGGIYGYTF. CDR3 sequence (DNA): TGTGCCAGCAGGCCAACCGGGGGAGGGATCTATGGCTACACCTTC. This sequence joins TRBV27 and TRBJ1-2; possible D gene TRBD1, 5 bases. The germline V gene encodes CDR1 MNHEY and CDR2 SMNVEV (reference sequence). Between the trimmed V and J ends, which lost 6 bases and 4 bases, there was a span of 18 bases. This CDR3 region has 15 residues.

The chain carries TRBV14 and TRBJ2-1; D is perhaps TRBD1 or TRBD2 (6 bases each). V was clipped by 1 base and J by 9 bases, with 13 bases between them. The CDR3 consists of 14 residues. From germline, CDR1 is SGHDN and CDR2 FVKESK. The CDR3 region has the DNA TGTGCCAGCAGCCAAGTCGGGGGCACGGTTGAGCAGTTCTTC. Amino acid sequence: CASSQVGGTVEQFF.

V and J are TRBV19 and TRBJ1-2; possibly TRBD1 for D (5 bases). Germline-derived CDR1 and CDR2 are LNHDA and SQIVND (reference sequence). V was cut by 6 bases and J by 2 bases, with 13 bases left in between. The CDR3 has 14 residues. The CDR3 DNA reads TGTGCCAGTAGAACCGACAGTCTGAACTATGGCTACACCTTC. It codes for CASRTDSLNYGYTF. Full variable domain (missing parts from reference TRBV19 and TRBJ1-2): DGGITQSPKYLFRKEGQNVTLSCEQNLNHDAMYWYRQDPGQGLRLIYYSQIVNDFQKGDIAEGYSVSREKKESFPLTVTSAQKNPTAFYLCASRTDSLNYGYTFGSGTRLTVV.

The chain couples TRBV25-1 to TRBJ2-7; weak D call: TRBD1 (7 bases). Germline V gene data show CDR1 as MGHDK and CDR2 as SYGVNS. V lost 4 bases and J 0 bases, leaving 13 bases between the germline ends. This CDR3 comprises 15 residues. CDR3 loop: CASSVSGGLSYEQYF. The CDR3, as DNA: TGTGCCAGCAGTGTCTCAGGGGGACTCTCCTACGAGCAGTACTTC.

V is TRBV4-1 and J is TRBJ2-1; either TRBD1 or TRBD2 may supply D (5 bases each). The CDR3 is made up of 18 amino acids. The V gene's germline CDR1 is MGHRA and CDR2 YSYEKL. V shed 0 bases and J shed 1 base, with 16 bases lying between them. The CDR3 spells CASSQDERGSPSYNEQFF. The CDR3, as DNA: TGCGCCAGCAGCCAAGATGAGAGGGGCAGTCCGTCCTACAATGAGCAGTTCTTC.

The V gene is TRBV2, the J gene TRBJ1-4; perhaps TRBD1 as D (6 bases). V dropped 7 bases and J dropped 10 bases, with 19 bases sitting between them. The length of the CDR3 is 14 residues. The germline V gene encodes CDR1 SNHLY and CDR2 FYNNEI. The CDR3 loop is CASKMGQAVGKLFF. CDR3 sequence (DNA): TGTGCCAGCAAAATGGGACAAGCTGTGGGAAAACTGTTTTTT.

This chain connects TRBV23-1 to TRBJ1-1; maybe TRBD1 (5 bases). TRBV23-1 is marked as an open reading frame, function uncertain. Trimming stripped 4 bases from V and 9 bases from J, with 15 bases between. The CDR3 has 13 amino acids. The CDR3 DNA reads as TGCGCCAGCAGTCGACCCTCACAGGAGAAAGCTTTCTTT. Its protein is CASSRPSQEKAFF.

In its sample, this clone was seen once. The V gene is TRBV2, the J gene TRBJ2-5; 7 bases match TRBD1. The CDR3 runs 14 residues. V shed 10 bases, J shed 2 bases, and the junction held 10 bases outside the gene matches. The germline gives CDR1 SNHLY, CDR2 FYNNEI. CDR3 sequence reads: CAITARDRQETQYF. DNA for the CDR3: TGTGCCATCACCGCCCGGGACAGACAAGAGACCCAGTACTTC. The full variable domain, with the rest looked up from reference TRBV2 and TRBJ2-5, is EPEVTQTPSHQVTQMGQEVILRCVPISNHLYFYWYRQILGQKVEFLVSFYNNEISEKSEIFDDQFSVERPDGSNFTLKIRSTKLEDSAMYFCAITARDRQETQYFGPGTRLLVL.

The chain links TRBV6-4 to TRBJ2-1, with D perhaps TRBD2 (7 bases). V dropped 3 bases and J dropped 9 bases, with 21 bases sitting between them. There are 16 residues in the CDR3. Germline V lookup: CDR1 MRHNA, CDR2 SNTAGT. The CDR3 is CASSEEGGGSSGEQFF. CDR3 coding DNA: TGTGCCAGCAGTGAAGAGGGGGGAGGGAGCTCCGGTGAGCAGTTCTTC.

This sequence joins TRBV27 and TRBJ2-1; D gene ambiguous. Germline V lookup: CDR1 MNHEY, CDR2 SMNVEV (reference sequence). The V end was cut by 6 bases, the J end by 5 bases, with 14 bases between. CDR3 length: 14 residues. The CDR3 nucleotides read TGTGCCAGCAGCACCACTTCACCCCACAATGAGCAGTTCTTC. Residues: CASSTTSPHNEQFF.